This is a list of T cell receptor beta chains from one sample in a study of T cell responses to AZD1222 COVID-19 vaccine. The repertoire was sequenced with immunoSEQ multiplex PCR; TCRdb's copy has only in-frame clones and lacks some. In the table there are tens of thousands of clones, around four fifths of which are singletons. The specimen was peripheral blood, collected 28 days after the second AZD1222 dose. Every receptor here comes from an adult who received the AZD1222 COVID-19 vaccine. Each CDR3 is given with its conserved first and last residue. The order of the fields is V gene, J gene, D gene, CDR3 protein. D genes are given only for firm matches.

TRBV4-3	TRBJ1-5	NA	CASSQDWAANQPQHF
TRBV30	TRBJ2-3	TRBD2	CAWSGLAGGADTQYF
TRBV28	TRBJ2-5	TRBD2	CASSGTSVLETQYF
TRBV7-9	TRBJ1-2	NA	CASSLAGASGGYGYTF
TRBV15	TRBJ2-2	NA	CATSSPKGGANTGELFF
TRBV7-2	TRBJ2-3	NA	CASSLFGGTSTDTQYF
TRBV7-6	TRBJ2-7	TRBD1	CASSLADRDGYEQYF
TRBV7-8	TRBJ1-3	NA	CASRSGNSGNTIYF
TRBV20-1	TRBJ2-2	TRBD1	CSAGGQGIAGELFF
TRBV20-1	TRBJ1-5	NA	CSASAGAAGNQPQHF
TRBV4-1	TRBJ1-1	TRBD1	CASSQPRQGRTEAFF
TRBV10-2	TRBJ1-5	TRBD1	CASRGGQGNQPQHF
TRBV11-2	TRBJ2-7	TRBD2	CASSPSSTSGRAWEQYF
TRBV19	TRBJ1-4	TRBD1	CASSTGQGLEKLFF
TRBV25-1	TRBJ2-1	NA	CASSRGNNPRGEQFF
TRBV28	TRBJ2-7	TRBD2	CASTESGKGYEQYF
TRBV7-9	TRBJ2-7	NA	CASSLESYEQYF
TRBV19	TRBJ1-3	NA	CASSRETSRRDTIYF
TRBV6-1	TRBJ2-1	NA	CASSAGSPDSYNEQFF
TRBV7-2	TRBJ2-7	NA	CASSYSEAYEQYF
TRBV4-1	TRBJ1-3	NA	CASSQDWGTIYF
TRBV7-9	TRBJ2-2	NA	CASSPTAKRTGTGELFF
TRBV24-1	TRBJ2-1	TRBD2	CATSDLRLAGGGEQFF
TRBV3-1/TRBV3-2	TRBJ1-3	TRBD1	CASSATGDSGNTIYF
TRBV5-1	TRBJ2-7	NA	CASSLAMSGRSYEQYF
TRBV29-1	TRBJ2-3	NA	CSVEVNSFGSDTQYF
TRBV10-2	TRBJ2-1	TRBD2	CASRLAGNSPHEQFF
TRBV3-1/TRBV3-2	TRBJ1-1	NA	CASSQVPSLNTEAFF
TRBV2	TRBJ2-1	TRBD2	CASIYGLAGEGEQFF
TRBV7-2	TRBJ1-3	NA	CASRSGTQGLAGNTIYF
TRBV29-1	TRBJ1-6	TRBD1	CSVATGGNSPLHF
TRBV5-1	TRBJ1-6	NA	CASRPAVSSYNSPLHF
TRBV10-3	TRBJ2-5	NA	CAISEGRTSVETQYF
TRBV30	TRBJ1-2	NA	CAWSVIHGYTF
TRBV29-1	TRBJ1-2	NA	CSAGAIENYGYTF
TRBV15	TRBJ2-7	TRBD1	CATSRDKGAGSYEQYF
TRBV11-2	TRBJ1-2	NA	CASSFDGSYGYTF
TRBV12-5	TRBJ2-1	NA	CASGLVQYNEQFF
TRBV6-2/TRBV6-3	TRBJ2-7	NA	CASSSLGGEQYF
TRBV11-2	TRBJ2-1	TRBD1	CASSLGSGRTGNEQFF
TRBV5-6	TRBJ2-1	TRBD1	CASSLGGTGLSNEQFF
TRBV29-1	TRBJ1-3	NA	CSVESDTIYF
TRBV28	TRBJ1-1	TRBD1	CASRGQGGYTEAFF
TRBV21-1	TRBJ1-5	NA	CASSVSPGGGNQPQHF
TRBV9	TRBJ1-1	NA	CASSTQLNTEAFF